The rows below give T cell receptor beta chains drawn from one sample of a study of long-term antiretroviral therapy in people with HIV. The table came from immunoSEQ multiplex PCR; TCRdb's copy has only in-frame clones and leaves some out. The data hold under 25,000 clones, with around nine tenths observed a single time. The sequenced sample was unsorted PBMCs, obtained 0.5 years after starting antiretroviral therapy. These receptors came from a man in his forties with HIV. CDR3s include the opening cysteine and the closing phenylalanine or tryptophan. A D gene is named only where the DNA matches it firmly. Rows may omit the clone size; those that give it use once, few, many or a size class.

j_gene	d_gene	abundance	v_gene	CDR3aa	CDR3nt
TRBJ2-3	NA	few	TRBV11-2	CASSLGYSTDTQYF	TGTGCCAGCAGCTTGGGTTATAGCACAGATACGCAGTATTTT
TRBJ2-2	NA	once	TRBV7-2	CASSRGGMDTGELFF	TGTGCCAGCTCCCGGGGAGGCATGGACACCGGGGAGCTGTTTTTT
TRBJ1-1	NA	few	TRBV19	CASSTQRFLNTEAFF	TGTGCCAGTAGTACGCAAAGGTTTTTGAACACTGAAGCTTTCTTT
TRBJ1-5	NA	NA	TRBV6-5	CASSYGPGNQPQHF	TGTGCCAGCAGTTACGGGCCGGGAAATCAGCCCCAGCATTTT
TRBJ1-3	NA	once	TRBV18	CASSPVAAGNTIYF	TGTGCCAGCTCACCAGTCGCAGCTGGAAACACCATATATTTT
TRBJ2-4	NA	NA	TRBV5-6	CASSLDGNIQYF	TGTGCCAGCAGCCTTGATGGAAACATTCAGTACTTC
TRBJ2-7	NA	NA	TRBV5-3	CARRLDSDSYEQYF	TGTGCCAGAAGGTTGGACAGTGATTCCTACGAGCAGTACTTC
TRBJ1-6	NA	NA	TRBV19	CASSTRTETNSPLHF	TGTGCCAGTAGTACGAGGACAGAAACTAATTCACCCCTCCACTTT
TRBJ1-5	NA	NA	TRBV15	CATSRPQGGDNQPQHF	TGTGCCACCAGCAGACCCCAAGGGGGTGACAATCAGCCCCAGCATTTT
TRBJ2-3	TRBD2	NA	TRBV13	CASSLESGGPSDTQYF	TGTGCCAGCAGCTTAGAGTCGGGAGGGCCATCGGATACGCAGTATTTT
TRBJ1-3	NA	once	TRBV6-5	CASGNGNTIYF	TGTGCCAGCGGGAATGGAAACACCATATATTTT
TRBJ2-1	NA	NA	TRBV5-1	CASSSGTLDNEQFF	TGCGCCAGCAGCTCCGGGACGCTTGACAATGAGCAGTTCTTC
TRBJ1-2	TRBD1	NA	TRBV28	CANFRQGDGYTF	TGTGCCAACTTCCGACAGGGAGATGGCTACACCTTC
TRBJ1-5	TRBD1	NA	TRBV11-2	CASSRDSLGNQPQHF	TGTGCCAGCAGCCGGGACAGCCTTGGCAATCAGCCCCAGCATTTT
TRBJ2-7	NA	NA	TRBV2	CASKEGAVRWEQYF	TGTGCCAGCAAGGAGGGGGCGGTCCGGTGGGAGCAGTACTTC
TRBJ2-7	NA	medium-sized	TRBV5-4	CASSLGGSGGYEQYF	TGTGCCAGCAGCTTAGGTGGCTCTGGGGGCTACGAGCAGTACTTC
TRBJ2-7	NA	NA	TRBV6-6	CASRPRPIFDEQYF	TGTGCCAGCAGACCCCGACCCATTTTCGACGAGCAGTACTTC
TRBJ2-7	NA	NA	TRBV11-2	CASSLGAAGEQYF	TGTGCCAGCAGCTTAGGGGCCGCGGGTGAGCAGTACTTC